The 3 T cell receptor beta chains given below trace back to one sample, sequenced in a study of regulatory T cells in long-lasting Graves disease. Libraries of TCR beta came from iRepertoire HTBI primers plus Arm-PCR of CDR3 regions. TCRdb independently ran MiXCR on the multiplex PCR reads; one entry per CDR3 protein. The sample holds nearly 350,000 distinct CDR3 sequences, 20% seen once. The time point here: persistent/refractory GD, antithyroid drugs over 5 years with positive TRAb. There was RNA extracted from PBMCs, and the TCR library was made from it. The source material was peripheral blood mononuclear cells (PBMCs), sampled when the disease was refractory, from a patient treated with antithyroid drugs. The receptor set was obtained from a female donor with Graves disease.

This clonotype was seen at least ten times. This chain connects TRBV12-5 to TRBJ1-2; D is unresolved. Germline assignment: CDR1 LGHNT and CDR2 FRNRAP. V was shortened by 3 bases and J by 6 bases, with 14 bases between the two germline ends. CDR3 length: 14 residues. CDR3 sequence (DNA): TGTGCTAGTGGTTTTCTGCCGGGCGATGATGGCTACACCTTC. It is translated as CASGFLPGDDGYTF.

This clonotype has a count of ten or more. The chain carries TRBV12-3 or TRBV12-4 and TRBJ1-2; D gene unclear. Trimming took 8 bases from V and 0 from J, leaving 7 bases between them. This CDR3 contains 12 residues. This chain's CDR3 is CASGESNYGYTF. The CDR3 DNA reads TGTGCCAGCGGGGAATCTAACTATGGCTACACCTTC.

In this sample, this clonotype turned up a few times. Being one base from a much bigger clone, this may be a read error. The V call is TRBV11-3, the J call TRBJ2-6; no firm D call. Trimming removed 2 bases from V and 1 base from J, with 6 bases in between. CDR3 length: 15 residues. The V gene's germline CDR1 is SGHNT and CDR2 YENEEA. In DNA, the CDR3 is TGTGCCAGCAGCTTAAAAGGGTCTGGGGCCAACGTCCTGACTTTC. As protein: CASSLKGSGANVLTF.